Shown below are 5 T cell receptor beta chains from a single sample sequenced in a study of cytomegalovirus exposure and HLA in healthy donors. The study ran its PCR with 60 Vbeta and 13 Jbeta primers. Assay used: immunoSEQ multiplex PCR; TCRdb lists only in-frame clones, some missing. In the table there are about 150,000 clones, about 81% of which are singletons. The sample comprised PBMCs. The receptor source for this set is a young man in good health and CMV-seronegative.

The J gene is TRBJ2-2, the V gene TRBV19; D ambiguous. V lost 2 bases and J lost 6, with 7 bases in between. The CDR3 totals 13 residues. The V gene's germline CDR1 is LNHDA and CDR2 SQIVND (reference sequence). CDR3 sequence: CASSIRDPGELFF. The CDR3 bases are TGTGCCAGTAGTATAAGAGATCCCGGGGAGCTGTTTTTT.

The chain joins TRBV7-8 to TRBJ1-4; maybe TRBD1 (5 bases). CDR1 and CDR2 (germline): SGHVS, FQNEAQ. Deletions cut 5 bases from V and 8 bases from J, with 12 bases between. The CDR3 runs 13 residues. For the CDR3, the DNA is TGTGCCAGCAGCCCCGGACAACGGGAAAAACTGTTTTTT. Protein product: CASSPGQREKLFF.

The chain employs TRBV11-2 and TRBJ1-1; 7 bases match TRBD1. Germline assignment: CDR1 SGHAT and CDR2 FQNNGV. The J segment lost 9 bases and the V segment lost 4 bases, leaving 5 bases of the junction unmatched. CDR3 length: 12 amino acids. CDR3 sequence (DNA): TGTGCCAGCAGCTCCGACAGGGTTCAAGCTTTCTTT. Protein: CASSSDRVQAFF.

Details on this clone: A read error may account for a junction end that differs from germline. The chain recombines TRBV10-3 with TRBJ2-6; TRBD1 aligns across 7 bases. CDR3 length equals 15 residues. In germline, CDR1 is ENHRY, CDR2 SYGVKD. The CDR3 nucleotides read TGTGCCATCAGGACAGGGATATCTGAGGCCAACGTCCTGACTTTC. The encoded protein is CAIRTGISEANVLTF.

The DNA for the CDR3 is TGTGCCAGCAGCTTAGGGGACAGGGGGCCCTCCAACTATGGCTACACCTTC. This sequence encodes CASSLGDRGPSNYGYTF. The rearrangement uses TRBV5-4 and TRBJ1-2; TRBD1 matches at 12 bases. Per the germline V gene, CDR1 is SGHNT and CDR2 is YYREEE (reference sequence). The CDR3 is made up of 17 amino acids. The ends lost 2 bases at V and 2 bases at J; junction bases unmatched: 7.